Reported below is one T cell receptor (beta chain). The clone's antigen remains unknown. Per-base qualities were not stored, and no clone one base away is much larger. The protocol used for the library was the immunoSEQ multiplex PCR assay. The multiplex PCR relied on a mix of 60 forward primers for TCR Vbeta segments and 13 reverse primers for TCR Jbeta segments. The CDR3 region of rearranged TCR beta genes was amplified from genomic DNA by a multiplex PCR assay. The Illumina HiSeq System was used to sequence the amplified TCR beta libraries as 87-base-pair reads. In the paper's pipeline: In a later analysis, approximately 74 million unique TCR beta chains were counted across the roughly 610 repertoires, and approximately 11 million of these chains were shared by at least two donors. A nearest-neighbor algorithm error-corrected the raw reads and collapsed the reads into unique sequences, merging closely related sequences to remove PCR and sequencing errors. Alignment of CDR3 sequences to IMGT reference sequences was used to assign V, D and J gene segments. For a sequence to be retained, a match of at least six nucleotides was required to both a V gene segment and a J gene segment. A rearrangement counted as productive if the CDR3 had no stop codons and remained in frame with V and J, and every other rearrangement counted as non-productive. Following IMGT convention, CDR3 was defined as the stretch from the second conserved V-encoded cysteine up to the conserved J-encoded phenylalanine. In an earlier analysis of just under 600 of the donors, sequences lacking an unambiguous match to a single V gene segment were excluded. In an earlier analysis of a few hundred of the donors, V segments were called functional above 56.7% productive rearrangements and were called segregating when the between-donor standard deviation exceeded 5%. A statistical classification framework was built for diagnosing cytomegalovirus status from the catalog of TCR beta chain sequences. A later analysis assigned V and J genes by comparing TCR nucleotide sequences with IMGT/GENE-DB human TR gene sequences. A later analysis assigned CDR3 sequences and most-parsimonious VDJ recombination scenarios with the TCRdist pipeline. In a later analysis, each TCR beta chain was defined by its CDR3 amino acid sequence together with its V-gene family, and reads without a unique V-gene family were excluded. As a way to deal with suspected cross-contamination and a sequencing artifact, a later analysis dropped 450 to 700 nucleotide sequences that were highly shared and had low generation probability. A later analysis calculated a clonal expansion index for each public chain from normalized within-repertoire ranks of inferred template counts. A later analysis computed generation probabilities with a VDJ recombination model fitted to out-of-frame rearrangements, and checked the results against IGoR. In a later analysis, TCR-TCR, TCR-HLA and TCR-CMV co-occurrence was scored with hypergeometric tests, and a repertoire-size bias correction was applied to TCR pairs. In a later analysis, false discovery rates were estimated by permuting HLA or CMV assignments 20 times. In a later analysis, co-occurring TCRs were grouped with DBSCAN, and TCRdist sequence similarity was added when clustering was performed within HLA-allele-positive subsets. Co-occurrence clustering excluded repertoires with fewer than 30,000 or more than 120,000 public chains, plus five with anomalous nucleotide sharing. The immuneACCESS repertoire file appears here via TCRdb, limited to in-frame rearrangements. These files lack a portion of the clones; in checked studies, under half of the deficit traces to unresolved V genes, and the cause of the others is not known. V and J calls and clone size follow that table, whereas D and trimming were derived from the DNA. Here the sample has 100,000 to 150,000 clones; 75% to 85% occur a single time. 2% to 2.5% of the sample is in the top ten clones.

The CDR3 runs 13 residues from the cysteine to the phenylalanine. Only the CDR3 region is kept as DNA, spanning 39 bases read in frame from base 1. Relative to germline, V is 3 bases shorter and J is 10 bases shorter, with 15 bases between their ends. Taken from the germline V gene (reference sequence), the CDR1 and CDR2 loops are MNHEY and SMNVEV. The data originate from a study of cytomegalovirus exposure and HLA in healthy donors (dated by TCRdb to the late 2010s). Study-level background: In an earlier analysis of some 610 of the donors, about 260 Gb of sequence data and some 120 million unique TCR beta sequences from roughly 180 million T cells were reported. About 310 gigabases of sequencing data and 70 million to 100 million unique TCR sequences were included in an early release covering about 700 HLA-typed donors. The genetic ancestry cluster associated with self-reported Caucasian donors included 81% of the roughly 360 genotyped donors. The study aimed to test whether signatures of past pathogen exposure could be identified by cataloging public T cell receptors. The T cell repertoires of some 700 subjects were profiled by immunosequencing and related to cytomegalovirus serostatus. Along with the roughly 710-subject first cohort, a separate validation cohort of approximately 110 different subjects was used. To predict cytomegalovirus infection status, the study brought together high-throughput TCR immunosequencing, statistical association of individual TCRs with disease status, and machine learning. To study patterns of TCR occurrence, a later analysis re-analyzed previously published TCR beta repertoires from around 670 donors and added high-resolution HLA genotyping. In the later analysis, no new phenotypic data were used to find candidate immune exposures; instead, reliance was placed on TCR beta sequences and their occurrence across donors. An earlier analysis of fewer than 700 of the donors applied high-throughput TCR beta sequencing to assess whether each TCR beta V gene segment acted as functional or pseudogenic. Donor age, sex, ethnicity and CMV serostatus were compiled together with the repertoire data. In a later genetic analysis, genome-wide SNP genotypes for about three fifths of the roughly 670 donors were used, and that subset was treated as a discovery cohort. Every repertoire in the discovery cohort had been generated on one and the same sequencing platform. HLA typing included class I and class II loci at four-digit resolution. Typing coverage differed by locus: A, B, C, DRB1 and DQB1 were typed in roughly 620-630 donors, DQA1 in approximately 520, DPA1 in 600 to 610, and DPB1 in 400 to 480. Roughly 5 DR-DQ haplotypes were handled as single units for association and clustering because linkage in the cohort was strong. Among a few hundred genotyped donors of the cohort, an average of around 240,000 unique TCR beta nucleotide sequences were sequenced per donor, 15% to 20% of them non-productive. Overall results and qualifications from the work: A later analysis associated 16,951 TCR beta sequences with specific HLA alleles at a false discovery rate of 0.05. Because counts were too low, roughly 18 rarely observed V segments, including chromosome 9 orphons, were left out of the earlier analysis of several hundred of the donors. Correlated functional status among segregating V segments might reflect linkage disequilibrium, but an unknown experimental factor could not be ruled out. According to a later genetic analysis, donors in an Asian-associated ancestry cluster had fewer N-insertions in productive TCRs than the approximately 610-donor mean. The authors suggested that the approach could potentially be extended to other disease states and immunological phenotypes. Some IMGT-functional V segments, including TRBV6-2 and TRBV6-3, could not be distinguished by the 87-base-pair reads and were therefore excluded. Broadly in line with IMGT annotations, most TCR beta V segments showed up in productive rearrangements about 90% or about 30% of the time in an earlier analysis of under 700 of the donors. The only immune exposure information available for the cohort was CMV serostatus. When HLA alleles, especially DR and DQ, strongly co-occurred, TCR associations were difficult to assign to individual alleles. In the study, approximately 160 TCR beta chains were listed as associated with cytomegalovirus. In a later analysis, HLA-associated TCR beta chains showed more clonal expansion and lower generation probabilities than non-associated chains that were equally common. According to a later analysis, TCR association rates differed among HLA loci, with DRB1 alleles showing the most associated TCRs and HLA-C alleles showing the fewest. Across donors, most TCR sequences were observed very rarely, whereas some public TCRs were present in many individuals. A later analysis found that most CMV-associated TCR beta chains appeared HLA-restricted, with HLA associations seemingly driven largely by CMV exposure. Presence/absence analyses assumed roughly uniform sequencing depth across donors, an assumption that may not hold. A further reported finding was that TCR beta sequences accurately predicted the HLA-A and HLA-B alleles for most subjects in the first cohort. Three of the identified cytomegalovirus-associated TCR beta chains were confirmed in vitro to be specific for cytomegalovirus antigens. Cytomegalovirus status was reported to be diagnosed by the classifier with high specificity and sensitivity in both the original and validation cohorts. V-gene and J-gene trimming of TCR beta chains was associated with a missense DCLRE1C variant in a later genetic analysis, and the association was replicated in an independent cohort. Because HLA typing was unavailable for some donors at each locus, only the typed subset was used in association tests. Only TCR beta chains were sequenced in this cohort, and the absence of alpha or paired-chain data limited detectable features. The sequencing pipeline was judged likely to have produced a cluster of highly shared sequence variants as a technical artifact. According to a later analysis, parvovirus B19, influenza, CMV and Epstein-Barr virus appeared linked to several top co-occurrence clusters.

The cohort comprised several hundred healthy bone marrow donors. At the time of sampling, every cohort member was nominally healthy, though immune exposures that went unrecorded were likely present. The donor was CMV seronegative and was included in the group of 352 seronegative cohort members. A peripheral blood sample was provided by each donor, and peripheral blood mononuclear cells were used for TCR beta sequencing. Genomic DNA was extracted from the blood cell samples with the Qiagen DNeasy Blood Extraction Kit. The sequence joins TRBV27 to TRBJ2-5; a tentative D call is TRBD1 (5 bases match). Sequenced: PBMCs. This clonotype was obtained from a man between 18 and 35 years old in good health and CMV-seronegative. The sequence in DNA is TGTGCCAGCAGTTTCCAGGGCAGGTCCGACCAGTACTTC. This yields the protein CASSFQGRSDQYF.